This T cell receptor (beta chain) is from a study of shared clonotypes between healthy human individuals. Study conclusions and caveats: Rarefaction showed sorted-subset sequencing was incomplete despite large depth.

Note on this clone: Its antigen is not identified.

The V gene's germline CDR1 is SGHTA and CDR2 FQGNSA. Germline trimming cut 3 bases from V and 5 bases from J; bases unmatched to any gene: 4. The CDR3 has 16 residues. TCRdb's table, derived via immunoSEQ multiplex PCR, lists solely in-frame clones and lacks some. The sample includes roughly 2,500,000 clones, 93% of them seen just once. The V gene is TRBV7-2, the J gene TRBJ1-4, with 12 bases matching TRBD1. The sequence derives from a man younger than 35 in good health. Some clones in this sample may be carry-over from other donors' samples. Sequenced input: naive CD4+ T cells from PBMCs. Subset meaning: CD45RA+ positively selected. The CDR3 sequence is CASSFPGQGANEKLFF. CDR3 nucleotide sequence: TGTGCCAGCAGCTTCCCGGGACAGGGGGCAAATGAAAAACTGTTTTTT.